The T cell receptor beta chain described here comes from a study of T cell responses to AZD1222 COVID-19 vaccine. Study results and limitations: Within unmutated variant regions lay the reported targets of nearly half of spike-specific TCRs. Recipients of two AZD1222 doses showed rising Spike-specific TCR breadth and depth. Donors were mostly white British, more females; clonal diversity possibly underestimated. None of the repertoires were sampled until the peak T cell response had passed.

The CDR3 covers 15 residues. J lost 5 bases, V lost 7 bases, and 8 bases had no gene match. Germline lookup yields CDR1 MDHEN and CDR2 SYDVKM. Note on this clone: No antigen is known for it.

Using immunoSEQ multiplex PCR, the repertoire was profiled, and TCRdb retains in-frame clones only, with some absent. The data contain tens of thousands of clones, about 80% of them singletons. This TCR derives from an adult who received the AZD1222 COVID-19 vaccine. V gene TRBV28 combines with J gene TRBJ1-6; TRBD1 agrees at 7 bases. The starting material was peripheral blood, obtained 28 days after the second AZD1222 dose. CDR3 DNA sequence: TGTGCCAGCACTTTCCTCGGGACAGATAATTCACCCCTCCACTTT. This encodes CASTFLGTDNSPLHF.